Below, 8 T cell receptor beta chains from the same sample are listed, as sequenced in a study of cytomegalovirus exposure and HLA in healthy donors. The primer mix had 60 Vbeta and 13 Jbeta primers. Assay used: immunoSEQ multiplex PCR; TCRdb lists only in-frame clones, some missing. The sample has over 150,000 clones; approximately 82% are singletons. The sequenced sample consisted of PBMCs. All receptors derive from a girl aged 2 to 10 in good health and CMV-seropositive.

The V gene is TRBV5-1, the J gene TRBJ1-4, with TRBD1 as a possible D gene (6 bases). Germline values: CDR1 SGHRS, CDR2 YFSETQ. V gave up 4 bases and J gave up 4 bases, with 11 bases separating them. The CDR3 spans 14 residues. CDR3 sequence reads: CASSPGVGNEKLFF. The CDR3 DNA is TGCGCCAGCAGCCCAGGGGTGGGTAATGAAAAACTGTTTTTT.

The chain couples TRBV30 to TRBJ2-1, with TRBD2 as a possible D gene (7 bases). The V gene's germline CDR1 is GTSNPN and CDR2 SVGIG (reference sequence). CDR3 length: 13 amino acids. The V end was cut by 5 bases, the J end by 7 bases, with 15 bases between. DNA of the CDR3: TGTGCCTGGGGCTGGGGGGGCCGGAATGAGCAGTTCTTC. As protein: CAWGWGGRNEQFF. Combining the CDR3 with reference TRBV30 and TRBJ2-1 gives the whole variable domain SQTIHQWPATLVQPVGSPLSLECTVEGTSNPNLYWYRQAAGRGLQLLFYSVGIGQISSEVPQNLSASRPQDRQFILSSKKLLLSDSGFYLCAWGWGGRNEQFFGPGTRLTVL.

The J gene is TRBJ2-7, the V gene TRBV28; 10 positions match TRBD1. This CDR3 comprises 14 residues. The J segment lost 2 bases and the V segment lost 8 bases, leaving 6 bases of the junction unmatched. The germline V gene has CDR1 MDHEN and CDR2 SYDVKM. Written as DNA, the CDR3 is TGTGCCAGCGGAGACAGGGGGCACACCTACGAGCAGTACTTC. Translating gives CASGDRGHTYEQYF. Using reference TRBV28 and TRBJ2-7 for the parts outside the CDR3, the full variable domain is DVKVTQSSRYLVKRTGEKVFLECVQDMDHENMFWYRQDPGLGLRLIYFSYDVKMKEKGDIPEGYSVSREKKERFSLILESASTNQTSMYLCASGDRGHTYEQYFGPGTRLTVT.

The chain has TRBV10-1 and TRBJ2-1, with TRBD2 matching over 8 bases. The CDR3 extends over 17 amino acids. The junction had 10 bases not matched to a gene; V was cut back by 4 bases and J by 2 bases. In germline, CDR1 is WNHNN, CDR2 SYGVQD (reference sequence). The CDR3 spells CASSGPFAGGPYNEQFF. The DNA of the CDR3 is TGCGCCAGCAGTGGCCCCTTCGCGGGGGGCCCCTACAATGAGCAGTTCTTC.

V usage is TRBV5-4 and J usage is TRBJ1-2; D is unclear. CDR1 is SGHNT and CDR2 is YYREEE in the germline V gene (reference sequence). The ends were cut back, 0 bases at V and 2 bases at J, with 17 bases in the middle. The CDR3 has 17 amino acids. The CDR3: CASSLGLGPIQNYGYTF. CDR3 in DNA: TGTGCCAGCAGCTTGGGATTGGGCCCAATCCAAAACTATGGCTACACCTTC.

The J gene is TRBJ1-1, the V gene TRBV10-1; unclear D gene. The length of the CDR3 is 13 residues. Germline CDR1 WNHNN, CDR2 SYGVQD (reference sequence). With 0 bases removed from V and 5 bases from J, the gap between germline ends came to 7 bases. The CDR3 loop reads CASSESGRTEAFF. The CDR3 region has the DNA TGCGCCAGCAGTGAGTCCGGTCGTACTGAAGCTTTCTTT.

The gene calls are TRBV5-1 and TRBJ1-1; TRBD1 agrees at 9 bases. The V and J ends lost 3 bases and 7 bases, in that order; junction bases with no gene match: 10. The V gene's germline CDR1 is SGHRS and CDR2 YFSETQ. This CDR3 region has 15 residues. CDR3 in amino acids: CASSSLQGARGEAFF. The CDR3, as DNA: TGCGCCAGCAGCTCTCTACAGGGGGCGCGCGGTGAAGCTTTCTTT.

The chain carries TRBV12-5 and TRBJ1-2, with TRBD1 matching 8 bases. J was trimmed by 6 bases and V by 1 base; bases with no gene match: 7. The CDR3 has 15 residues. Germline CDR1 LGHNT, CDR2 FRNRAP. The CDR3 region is CASGLAPDRENGYTF. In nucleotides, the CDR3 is TGTGCTAGTGGTTTGGCTCCGGACAGGGAGAATGGCTACACCTTC.